These 5 T cell receptor beta chains were all obtained from the same sample, sequenced in a study of blood T cell repertoires in COVID-19. The assay was immunoSEQ multiplex PCR, and TCRdb's table has in-frame clones only and misses some. The data show around 330,000 clones, with 89% seen just once and approximately 5% held by the top ten. Sequenced material: PBMCs or T cells enriched from blood (not recorded which). These receptors all stem from a man aged 60 to 69 who had recovered from COVID-19.

This rearrangement joins TRBV28 to TRBJ2-7; D call uncertain. The germline V and J ends were trimmed by 3 bases and 3 bases, with 6 bases remaining between them. Per germline, CDR1 MDHEN and CDR2 SYDVKM. The CDR3 spans 12 residues. This chain's CDR3 is CASSLLNYEQYF. The CDR3 coding sequence is TGTGCCAGCAGTTTGCTAAACTACGAGCAGTACTTC.

To note about this clone: At the DNA level, this CDR3 is encoded by other sequences in the same sample as well. The J gene is TRBJ1-4, the V gene TRBV28; no clear D gene. V lost 6 bases and J 2 bases, leaving 7 bases between the germline ends. This CDR3 spans 13 amino acids. CDR1 MDHEN and CDR2 SYDVKM come from the germline V gene. The CDR3: CASRGRTNEKLFF. In nucleotides, the CDR3 is TGTGCCAGCAGGGGGAGGACTAATGAAAAACTGTTTTTT.

With respect to this clone: Different DNA sequences within this sample yield the same CDR3. This chain connects TRBV7-3 to TRBJ2-5, with D maybe TRBD2 (6 bases). V was clipped by 0 bases and J by 5 bases, with 10 bases between them. The germline V gene encodes CDR1 SGHTA and CDR2 FQGTGA. The CDR3 consists of 14 residues. CDR3 in amino acids: CASSLTGGRETQYF. The CDR3, as DNA: TGTGCCAGCAGCTTAACTGGAGGGAGGGAGACCCAGTACTTC.

The chain couples TRBV10-1 to TRBJ2-1; the D is unclear. This CDR3 comprises 12 residues. CDR1 is WNHNN, CDR2 SYGVQD, per germline (reference sequence). V was pared by 1 base and J by 10 bases, with 8 bases between. The CDR3 coding sequence is TGCGCCAGCAGTGAGTATCAGCGAGAGCAGTTCTTC. This gives the protein CASSEYQREQFF.

The rearrangement links TRBV7-9 to TRBJ2-7; D not resolved. The CDR3 runs to 11 residues. CDR1 SEHNR and CDR2 FQNEAQ come from the germline V gene (reference sequence). Trimming removed 3 bases at V and 6 bases at J, with 6 bases between. This CDR3 reads CASSLSGEQYF. In DNA form, the CDR3 reads TGTGCCAGCAGCTTGTCGGGCGAGCAGTACTTC.